A single sample is the source of the 25 T cell receptor beta chains below, sequenced in a study of control samples from healthy donors and cancer patients (dated by TCRdb to the early 2020s). Libraries were constructed by the immunoSEQ multiplex PCR assay. TCRdb mirrors the immuneACCESS table, restricted to in-frame sequences. Some clones are absent from its copies; in checked studies, under half trace to an unresolved V gene, and the reason for the others is unknown. Within this sample are about 180,000 clones, with approximately 90% of them counted one time only. Of the sample, roughly 1.3% falls within the top ten clones. The specimen sequenced was blood. The receptors were gathered from a man aged 30-40 years in good health.

The genes are TRBV2 and TRBJ2-7, with 9 bases identical to TRBD1. The CDR3 spans 18 residues. V lost 6 bases to trimming and J lost 2 bases; unmatched junction nucleotides: 17. Germline-derived CDR1 and CDR2 are SNHLY and FYNNEI. The CDR3 sequence is CASSNNRPGTGRPYEQYF. The CDR3 coding sequence is TGTGCCAGCAGCAACAATAGACCCGGGACAGGGCGCCCCTACGAGCAGTACTTC. Drawing the rest from reference TRBV2 and TRBJ2-7, the complete variable domain is EPEVTQTPSHQVTQMGQEVILRCVPISNHLYFYWYRQILGQKVEFLVSFYNNEISEKSEIFDDQFSVERPDGSNFTLKIRSTKLEDSAMYFCASSNNRPGTGRPYEQYFGPGTRLTVT.

The rearrangement uses TRBV6-2 or TRBV6-3 and TRBJ1-6; perhaps TRBD1 as D (6 bases). The CDR3 spans 15 residues. The V gene's germline CDR1 is MNHEY and CDR2 SVGEGT. Trimming removed 2 bases at V and 2 bases at J, with 7 bases between. The CDR3 reads CASSYGQTYNSPLHF. CDR3 nucleotides: TGTGCCAGCAGTTACGGACAGACCTATAATTCACCCCTCCACTTT.

J is TRBJ2-5 and V is TRBV30; D remains ambiguous. CDR1 GTSNPN and CDR2 SVGIG come from the germline V gene (reference sequence). Trimming took 3 bases from V and 4 from J, leaving 9 bases between them. CDR3 length: 12 residues. For the CDR3, the DNA is TGTGCCTGGAGCCGACCGGGAGAGACCCAGTACTTC. It is translated as CAWSRPGETQYF.

The chain employs TRBV5-1 and TRBJ1-1, with D possibly matching TRBD1 (5 bases). V lost 3 bases to trimming and J lost 7 bases, with 13 bases between them. CDR1 and CDR2 from the germline V gene are SGHRS and YFSETQ. This CDR3 is built from 13 residues. CDR3 nucleotide sequence: TGCGCCAGCAGCTCGACGACAGATGGTGAAGCTTTCTTT. The encoded protein is CASSSTTDGEAFF.

The chain uses TRBV5-1 and TRBJ2-5; D remains ambiguous. The CDR3 loop spans 13 amino acids. Germline V lookup: CDR1 SGHRS, CDR2 YFSETQ. Trimming took 0 bases from V and 4 from J, leaving 7 bases between them. CDR3 sequence: CASSLDWGETQYF. For the CDR3, the DNA is TGCGCCAGCAGCTTGGATTGGGGAGAGACCCAGTACTTC. Complete variable domain (other parts from reference TRBV5-1 and TRBJ2-5): KAGVTQTPRYLIKTRGQQVTLSCSPISGHRSVSWYQQTPGQGLQFLFEYFSETQRNKGNFPGRFSGRQFSNSRSEMNVSTLELGDSALYLCASSLDWGETQYFGPGTRLLVL.

V gene TRBV29-1 combines with J gene TRBJ1-2; perhaps TRBD1 as D (5 bases). The CDR3 spans 13 residues. Germline V CDR1 and CDR2: SQVTM, ANQGSEA. With 3 bases removed from V and 7 bases from J, the gap between germline ends came to 15 bases. The CDR3 DNA follows: TGCAGCGTTGATAAAGGGGACTTAAGTGGCTACACCTTC. Translation: CSVDKGDLSGYTF. The complete variable domain, with remaining parts taken from reference TRBV29-1 and TRBJ1-2, reads SAVISQKPSRDICQRGTSLTIQCQVDSQVTMMFWYRQQPGQSLTLIATANQGSEATYESGFVIDKFPISRPNLTFSTLTVSNMSPEDSSIYLCSVDKGDLSGYTFGSGTRLTVV.

DNA for the CDR3: TGTGCCAGCAGTTTGGCGGGAGGGCCCAATGAGCAGTTCTTC. Translation: CASSLAGGPNEQFF. This sequence joins TRBV28 and TRBJ2-1, with TRBD2 identical over 9 bases. CDR1 is MDHEN, CDR2 SYDVKM, per germline. This CDR3 has 14 residues. Trimming took 3 bases from V and 6 from J; bases not matched to a gene: 3.

This rearrangement joins TRBV3-1 (or the pseudogene TRBV3-2) to TRBJ1-6, with 7 bases that match TRBD1. The germline V gene has CDR1 LGHDT and CDR2 YNNKEL (reference sequence). V was pared by 1 base and J by 7 bases, with 7 bases of the junction left unmatched. The length of the CDR3 is 16 residues. The CDR3 reads CASSQAINRGNSPLHF. The DNA for the CDR3 is TGTGCCAGCAGCCAAGCCATCAACAGGGGAAATTCACCCCTCCACTTT.

This chain links TRBV29-1 with TRBJ2-7; D uncertain. This CDR3 has 14 residues. From germline, CDR1 is SQVTM and CDR2 ANQGSEA. Deletions cut 3 bases from V and 0 bases from J, with 12 bases between. Here the CDR3 reads CSVEGLTDSYEQYF. CDR3 DNA sequence: TGCAGCGTTGAGGGCTTGACGGACTCCTACGAGCAGTACTTC.

As DNA, the CDR3 is TGTGCCAGCAGTCCCCCACAGGAGACCCAGTACTTC. Its translation is CASSPPQETQYF. The chain recombines TRBV12-3 or TRBV12-4 with TRBJ2-5; no definite D call. Trimming took off 5 bases at V and 5 bases at J, with 9 bases between the two ends. This CDR3 region has 12 residues.

This clone was observed a handful of times. The rearrangement uses TRBV29-1 and TRBJ2-7; no reliable D call. V dropped 7 bases and J dropped 1 base, with 11 bases sitting between them. This CDR3 has 12 amino acids. Germline V gene sequence: CDR1 SQVTM, CDR2 ANQGSEA. The CDR3 nucleotides are TGCAGCGGCCTTTGGGGATCCTACGAGCAGTACTTC. This encodes CSGLWGSYEQYF.

CDR3 region: CASSAGLAGVYEQYF. CDR3 DNA: TGTGCCAGTAGTGCCGGACTAGCGGGAGTATACGAGCAGTACTTC. The rearrangement links TRBV19 to TRBJ2-7; 13 positions match TRBD2. The CDR3 is 15 amino acids. Germline V gene lookup returns CDR1 LNHDA and CDR2 SQIVND (reference sequence). The trim removed 5 bases at V and 4 bases at J, leaving 5 bases unmatched.

This clone was recorded only once. V usage is TRBV3-1 (or the pseudogene TRBV3-2) and J usage is TRBJ2-7; tentatively, D is TRBD2 (7 bases). Trimming pared 1 base from V and 0 bases from J, leaving 19 bases between. CDR1 is LGHDT and CDR2 is YNNKEL in the germline V gene (reference sequence). The CDR3 contains 18 residues. CDR3 sequence (DNA): TGTGCCAGCAGCCAAGGTAGAAGCGGGACACTCCTCTCCTACGAGCAGTACTTC. Translated: CASSQGRSGTLLSYEQYF.

This clone has a single count. The chain couples TRBV7-3 to TRBJ2-1; D not resolved. The CDR3 runs to 13 residues. V was shortened by 3 bases and J by 5 bases, with 8 bases between the two germline ends. The germline V gene has CDR1 SGHTA and CDR2 FQGTGA. The CDR3 region has the DNA TGTGCCAGCAGCTTCACTCCTAACAATGAGCAGTTCTTC. As protein: CASSFTPNNEQFF.

V usage is TRBV6-5 and J usage is TRBJ1-5, with 7 bases fitting TRBD1. Trimming cost V 6 bases and J 3 bases; bases outside gene matches: 8. This CDR3 has 15 residues. Germline V CDR1 and CDR2: MNHEY, SVGAGI. The CDR3 loop reads CASRLRDSPNQPQHF. The CDR3 DNA is TGTGCCAGCAGACTAAGGGACAGTCCCAATCAGCCCCAGCATTTT.

This rearrangement joins TRBV24-1 to TRBJ2-4, with D perhaps given as TRBD1 or TRBD2 (6 bases each). Germline loops: CDR1 KGHDR, CDR2 SFDVKD. The CDR3 has 13 amino acids. The germline V and J ends were trimmed by 3 bases and 10 bases, with 12 bases remaining between them. CDR3 coding DNA: TGTGCCACCAGTGATCGGGAGAGGGGGATTCAGTACTTC. Protein: CATSDRERGIQYF.

This sequence joins TRBV18 and TRBJ2-3, with 7 nucleotides matching TRBD2. The CDR3 totals 13 residues. J was trimmed by 2 bases and V by 10 bases; bases with no gene match: 6. From germline, CDR1 is KGHSH and CDR2 LQKENI. The CDR3: CATTAGTTDTQYF. CDR3 DNA sequence: TGTGCCACGACAGCGGGAACCACAGATACGCAGTATTTT.

This chain uses TRBV25-1 with TRBJ1-5; tentatively, D is TRBD1 (5 bases). The CDR3 is made up of 12 amino acids. Germline V CDR1 and CDR2: MGHDK, SYGVNS. V dropped 5 bases and J dropped 14 bases, with 16 bases sitting between them. The DNA for the CDR3 is TGTGCCAGCAGTCGGGGGGAGGGAGGCGAGCATTTT. This codes for CASSRGEGGEHF.

The chain combines TRBV7-9 with TRBJ2-3; 10 bases fit TRBD2. CDR3 size: 18 residues. CDR1 is SEHNR and CDR2 is FQNEAQ in the germline V gene (reference sequence). V shed 2 bases, J shed 1 base, and the junction held 9 bases outside the gene matches. This chain's CDR3 is CASSLKLAGTGGTDTQYF. CDR3 DNA: TGTGCCAGCAGCTTAAAACTAGCGGGGACTGGTGGCACAGATACGCAGTATTTT.

The rearrangement links TRBV18 to TRBJ2-2; 10 bases map to TRBD1. Trimming took 1 base from V and 5 from J; bases not matched to a gene: 1. From germline, CDR1 is KGHSH and CDR2 LQKENI. This CDR3 contains 15 residues. The CDR3 DNA follows: TGTGCCAGCTCACCACGGGGACAGGGGACCGGGGAGCTGTTTTTT. It yields the protein CASSPRGQGTGELFF.

The CDR3 nucleotides are TGTGCCTGGATGCGGGTAACGGACACCGGGGAGCTGTTTTTT. Residues: CAWMRVTDTGELFF. The rearrangement uses TRBV30 and TRBJ2-2, with D tentatively TRBD2 (5 bases). Looked up from germline, CDR1 is GTSNPN and CDR2 is SVGIG (reference sequence). Trimming pared 4 bases from V and 3 bases from J, leaving 12 bases between. The CDR3 is 14 amino acids.

The rearrangement links TRBV24-1 to TRBJ2-1; D perhaps matches TRBD1 (5 bases). Trimming removed 4 bases at V and 7 bases at J, with 10 bases between. The CDR3 sequence is 13 residues long. Germline CDR1 and CDR2: KGHDR and SFDVKD. CDR3 in DNA: TGTGCCACCAGTGACAGAAACAGGAATGAGCAGTTCTTC. This codes for CATSDRNRNEQFF.

This sequence joins TRBV27 and TRBJ1-1; D remains unclear. The CDR3 has 14 residues. Germline V gene lookup returns CDR1 MNHEY and CDR2 SMNVEV (reference sequence). V lost 6 bases and J lost 3, with 14 bases in between. CDR3 DNA: TGTGCCAGCAGCTTTGGGATTGGGTACACTGAAGCTTTCTTT. Protein product: CASSFGIGYTEAFF.

The chain carries TRBV2 and TRBJ2-3; 7 bases match TRBD2. V lost 4 bases and J lost 5; bases outside the gene matches: 15. Germline V gene data show CDR1 as SNHLY and CDR2 as FYNNEI. CDR3 length: 17 amino acids. The CDR3 loop reads CASSGNLGRAVVDTQYF. CDR3 coding DNA: TGTGCCAGCAGTGGGAATTTGGGGAGGGCCGTGGTAGATACGCAGTATTTT.

J is TRBJ1-5 and V is TRBV2; TRBD1 is a possible D gene (6 bases). The V end was cut by 4 bases, the J end by 5 bases, with 18 bases between. There are 16 residues in the CDR3. CDR1 SNHLY and CDR2 FYNNEI come from the germline V gene. The CDR3 protein is CASSVERTANHQPQHF. The CDR3 DNA follows: TGTGCCAGCAGTGTAGAGCGGACAGCGAATCATCAGCCCCAGCATTTT.